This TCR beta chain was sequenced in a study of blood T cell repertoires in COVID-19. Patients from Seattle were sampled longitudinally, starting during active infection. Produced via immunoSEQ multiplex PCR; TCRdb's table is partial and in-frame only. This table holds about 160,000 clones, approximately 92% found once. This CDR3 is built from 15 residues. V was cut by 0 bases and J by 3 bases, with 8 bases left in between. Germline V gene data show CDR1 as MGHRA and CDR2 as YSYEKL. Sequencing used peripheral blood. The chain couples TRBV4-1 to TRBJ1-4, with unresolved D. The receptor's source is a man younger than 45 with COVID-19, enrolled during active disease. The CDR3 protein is CASSQDPYANEKLFF. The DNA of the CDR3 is TGCGCCAGCAGCCAAGATCCCTACGCTAATGAAAAACTGTTTTTT.